This is a list of T cell receptor beta chains from one sample in a study of blood T cell repertoires in COVID-19. Sequenced by immunoSEQ multiplex PCR; TCRdb stores in-frame clones only, minus some. Of under 95,000 clones listed, approximately 85% are singletons. The material sequenced was peripheral blood. The receptors come from a woman older than 75 with COVID-19, enrolled during active disease. Each CDR3 is given with its conserved first and last residue. The D gene is left open where the match is weak. Clone sizes are given selectively: once, few, many, or a class where the clone is expanded.

J,V,D,size,CDR3,DNA
TRBJ2-6,TRBV15,.,.,CATSRQDGSSGANVLTF,TGTGCCACCAGCAGACAGGACGGGAGCTCTGGGGCCAACGTCCTGACTTTC
TRBJ1-6,TRBV10-1,.,few,CASSEDGNSPLHF,TGCGCCAGCAGTGAGGACGGGAATTCACCCCTCCACTTT
TRBJ1-4,TRBV18,TRBD1,once,CASSPNTGGYNEKLFF,TGTGCCAGCTCACCAAACACAGGGGGTTATAATGAAAAACTGTTTTTT
TRBJ1-1,TRBV5-1,TRBD1,.,CASSTGQGWNTEAFF,TGCGCCAGCAGCACGGGACAGGGGTGGAACACTGAAGCTTTCTTT
TRBJ2-2,TRBV5-1,TRBD1,few,CASSRDRNTGELFF,TGCGCCAGCAGCCGGGACAGGAACACCGGGGAGCTGTTTTTT
TRBJ2-5,TRBV5-4,TRBD1,.,CASKRQGRIKETQYF,TGTGCCAGCAAAAGACAGGGCAGGATTAAAGAGACCCAGTACTTC
TRBJ2-1,TRBV11-3,TRBD2,once,CASSPVGTSTNNEQFF,TGTGCCAGCAGCCCAGTCGGGACTAGCACAAACAATGAGCAGTTCTTC
TRBJ2-6,TRBV6-2/TRBV6-3,TRBD1,.,CASSYPYRGTAGANVLTF,TGTGCCAGCAGTTACCCATACAGGGGAACTGCTGGGGCCAACGTCCTGACTTTC
TRBJ1-1,TRBV7-9,.,.,CASSTNPGGNTEAFF,TGTGCCAGCAGCACCAACCCCGGAGGGAACACTGAAGCTTTCTTT
TRBJ2-3,TRBV13,TRBD2,.,CASSLVLAGATDTQYF,TGTGCCAGCAGCTTAGTCCTAGCGGGAGCTACAGATACGCAGTATTTT
TRBJ1-1,TRBV27,.,once,CASSPWDGGTTEAFF,TGTGCCAGCAGTCCCTGGGACGGGGGTACCACTGAAGCTTTCTTT
TRBJ2-3,TRBV20-1,.,.,CSATGADTQYF,TGCAGTGCCACTGGAGCAGATACGCAGTATTTT
TRBJ2-2,TRBV5-4,.,.,CASSLDRVNTGELFF,TGTGCCAGCAGCTTGGACAGGGTAAACACCGGGGAGCTGTTTTTT
TRBJ2-5,TRBV20-1,TRBD2,.,CSASLGTSPMETQYF,TGCAGTGCTAGTTTGGGGACTAGTCCTATGGAGACCCAGTACTTC
TRBJ1-1,TRBV7-3,.,.,CASSLMPTLNTEAFF,TGTGCCAGCAGCTTGATGCCCACATTGAACACTGAAGCTTTCTTT
TRBJ2-1,TRBV2,TRBD1,few,CASTLQGAVNEQFF,TGTGCCAGCACATTACAGGGGGCAGTCAATGAGCAGTTCTTC
TRBJ1-2,TRBV12-3/TRBV12-4,.,.,CASSLSGNYGYTF,TGTGCCAGCAGTTTATCAGGAAACTATGGCTACACCTTC
TRBJ2-3,TRBV11-2,TRBD2,.,CASSRLAERAADTQYF,TGTGCCAGCAGCCGACTAGCGGAGAGGGCGGCAGATACGCAGTATTTT
TRBJ2-3,TRBV2,TRBD1,.,CASHWQGAVRRTQYF,TGTGCCTCTCACTGGCAGGGGGCTGTAAGGCGGACGCAGTATTTT
TRBJ1-6,TRBV19,.,.,CASSHTGAWDSPLHF,TGTGCCAGTAGTCATACAGGAGCCTGGGATTCACCCCTCCACTTT
TRBJ2-7,TRBV12-3/TRBV12-4,TRBD1,.,CASTGTGSGEQYF,TGTGCCAGCACCGGGACAGGGTCCGGCGAGCAGTACTTC
TRBJ2-1,TRBV2,TRBD2,.,CASRYRLAGTGYNEQFF,TGTGCCAGCAGATATCGACTAGCGGGGACGGGCTACAATGAGCAGTTCTTC
TRBJ2-7,TRBV18,TRBD2,.,CASSGLAGDVEQYF,TGTGCCAGCTCAGGACTAGCGGGAGATGTCGAGCAGTACTTC
TRBJ2-6,TRBV7-3,TRBD1,.,CASSPRDRGYLLRANVLTF,TGTGCCAGCAGCCCAAGGGACAGGGGATACCTCTTAAGGGCCAACGTCCTGACTTTC
TRBJ1-2,TRBV6-5,.,.,CASSRQKTRGTGYTF,TGTGCCAGCAGTCGCCAGAAGACACGTGGAACGGGCTACACCTTC
TRBJ1-1,TRBV19,TRBD1,.,CASSVTGGDTEAFF,TGTGCCAGTAGTGTGACAGGGGGCGACACTGAAGCTTTCTTT
TRBJ1-3,TRBV4-3,TRBD1,few,CASSHDRVWNTIYF,TGCGCCAGCAGCCACGACAGGGTGTGGAACACCATATATTTT
TRBJ2-1,TRBV30,TRBD2,once,CAWGILAENNEQFF,TGTGCCTGGGGGATACTAGCGGAAAACAATGAGCAGTTCTTC
TRBJ2-4,TRBV20-1,TRBD1,.,CSASYGTGSKNIQYF,TGCAGTGCTAGTTATGGGACAGGGTCCAAAAACATTCAGTACTTC
TRBJ2-2,TRBV10-3,.,.,CAISVGTENTGELFF,TGTGCCATCAGTGTAGGGACTGAGAACACCGGGGAGCTGTTTTTT
TRBJ2-7,TRBV7-9,.,.,CASSLGRGSYEQYF,TGTGCCAGCAGCCTAGGGCGGGGATCCTACGAGCAGTACTTC
TRBJ2-7,TRBV10-2,TRBD2,.,CASSEVGLASYEQYF,TGCGCCAGCAGTGAGGTGGGACTAGCGTCCTACGAGCAGTACTTC
TRBJ2-1,TRBV24-1,.,.,CATSDYGLEQFF,TGTGCCACCAGTGATTATGGACTAGAGCAGTTCTTC
TRBJ2-4,TRBV7-2,TRBD2,.,CASSTEWSSGRPMKNIQYF,TGTGCCAGCAGCACGGAGTGGTCTAGCGGGAGGCCAATGAAAAACATTCAGTACTTC
TRBJ1-4,TRBV19,.,.,CASMPTAHEKLFF,TGTGCCAGTATGCCGACAGCGCACGAAAAACTGTTTTTT
TRBJ2-3,TRBV28,TRBD2,.,CASSPGLVGFTQYF,TGTGCCAGCAGTCCCGGACTAGTCGGCTTTACGCAGTATTTT
TRBJ2-1,TRBV6-2/TRBV6-3,.,.,CASSYPKGGSGKTYNEQFF,TGTGCCAGCAGTTACCCGAAAGGGGGAAGCGGGAAGACCTACAATGAGCAGTTCTTC
TRBJ1-2,TRBV24-1,TRBD1,.,CATSDRRQGGYTF,TGTGCCACCAGTGACCGCAGACAGGGCGGCTACACCTTC
TRBJ2-2,TRBV10-3,.,.,CATRALVRTGELFF,TGTGCCACCAGGGCCCTGGTGAGGACCGGGGAGCTGTTTTTT
TRBJ2-5,TRBV7-3,TRBD1,.,CASSPRGLQETQYF,TGTGCCAGCAGCCCCAGGGGGCTACAAGAGACCCAGTACTTC
TRBJ2-2,TRBV10-2,TRBD2,.,CASSESGGGVAGELFF,TGCGCCAGCAGTGAGTCCGGCGGGGGGGTTGCCGGGGAGCTGTTTTTT
TRBJ1-1,TRBV18,TRBD1,.,CASSLFDRVSTEAFF,TGTGCCAGCTCACTCTTTGACAGGGTAAGCACTGAAGCTTTCTTT
TRBJ2-3,TRBV30,TRBD1,.,CAWSAGQGVADTQYF,TGTGCCTGGAGTGCGGGACAGGGAGTAGCAGATACGCAGTATTTT
TRBJ2-7,TRBV10-3,TRBD2,.,CAISGLAGGIYEQYF,TGTGCCATCAGTGGACTAGCGGGAGGTATCTACGAGCAGTACTTC
TRBJ2-7,TRBV28,TRBD1,.,CASSDQPGQGSSYEQYF,TGTGCCAGCAGTGACCAACCGGGACAGGGTAGCTCCTACGAGCAGTACTTC
TRBJ1-2,TRBV10-3,.,.,CAISPEGYYGYTF,TGTGCCATCAGTCCAGAGGGCTACTATGGCTACACCTTC
TRBJ2-7,TRBV11-2,.,.,CASSLALEQYF,TGTGCCAGCAGCTTAGCCCTGGAGCAGTACTTC
TRBJ2-4,TRBV19,.,.,CASCISWQGNIQYF,TGTGCCAGTTGTATAAGCTGGCAGGGAAACATTCAGTACTTC
TRBJ1-5,TRBV7-6,.,.,CASSLVGQNQPQHF,TGTGCCAGCAGCTTAGTTGGCCAGAATCAGCCCCAGCATTTT
TRBJ2-3,TRBV5-6,.,.,CASSSPLRLADTQYF,TGTGCCAGCAGCTCCCCCCTGCGGCTGGCAGATACGCAGTATTTT
TRBJ1-2,TRBV9,TRBD1,.,CASSEGQTVYGYTF,TGTGCCAGCAGTGAGGGACAGACCGTCTATGGCTACACCTTC
TRBJ2-2,TRBV5-4,.,.,CASSPRRGLNTGELFF,TGTGCCAGCAGCCCCCGGAGGGGGCTGAACACCGGGGAGCTGTTTTTT
TRBJ2-7,TRBV6-5,TRBD1,.,CASSSPGQSYEQYF,TGTGCCAGCAGTTCACCGGGACAGTCCTACGAGCAGTACTTC
TRBJ2-5,TRBV28,.,.,CASSRSGQETQYF,TGTGCCAGCAGTCGGAGCGGCCAAGAGACCCAGTACTTC